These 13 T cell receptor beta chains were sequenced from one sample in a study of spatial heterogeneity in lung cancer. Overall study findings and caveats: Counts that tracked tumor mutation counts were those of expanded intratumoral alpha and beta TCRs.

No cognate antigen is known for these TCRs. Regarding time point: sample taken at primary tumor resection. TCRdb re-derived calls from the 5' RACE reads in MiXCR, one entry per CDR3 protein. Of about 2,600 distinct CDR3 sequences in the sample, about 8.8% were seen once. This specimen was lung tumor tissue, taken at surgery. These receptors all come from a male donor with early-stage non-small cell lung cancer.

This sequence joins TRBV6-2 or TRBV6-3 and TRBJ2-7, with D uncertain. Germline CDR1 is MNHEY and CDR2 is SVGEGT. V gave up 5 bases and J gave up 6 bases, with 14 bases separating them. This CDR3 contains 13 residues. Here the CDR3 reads CASSDPGYSEQYF. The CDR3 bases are TGTGCCAGCAGTGACCCCGGATACTCCGAGCAGTACTTC.

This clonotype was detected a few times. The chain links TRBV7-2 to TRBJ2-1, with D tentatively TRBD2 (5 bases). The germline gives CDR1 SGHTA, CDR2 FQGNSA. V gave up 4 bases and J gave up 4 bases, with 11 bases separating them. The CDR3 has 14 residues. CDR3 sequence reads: CASSYPGIYNEQFF. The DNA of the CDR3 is TGTGCCAGCAGCTATCCCGGGATTTACAATGAGCAGTTCTTC.

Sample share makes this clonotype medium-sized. The CDR3 loop reads CASRIQGATRGYTF. CDR3 DNA sequence: TGTGCCAGCAGGATACAGGGGGCAACGCGGGGCTACACCTTC. The chain carries TRBV6-6 and TRBJ1-2; 9 bases fit TRBD1. Germline CDR1 MNHNY, CDR2 SVGAGI (reference sequence). This CDR3 contains 14 residues. The junction had 10 bases not matched to a gene; V was cut back by 6 bases and J by 8 bases.

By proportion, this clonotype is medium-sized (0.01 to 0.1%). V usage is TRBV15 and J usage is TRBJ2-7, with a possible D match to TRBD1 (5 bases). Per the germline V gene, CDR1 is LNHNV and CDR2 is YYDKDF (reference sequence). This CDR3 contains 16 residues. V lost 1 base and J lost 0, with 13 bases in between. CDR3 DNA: TGTGCCACCAGCAGAGGCGCGACAGATTTCTCCTACGAGCAGTACTTC. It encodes CATSRGATDFSYEQYF.

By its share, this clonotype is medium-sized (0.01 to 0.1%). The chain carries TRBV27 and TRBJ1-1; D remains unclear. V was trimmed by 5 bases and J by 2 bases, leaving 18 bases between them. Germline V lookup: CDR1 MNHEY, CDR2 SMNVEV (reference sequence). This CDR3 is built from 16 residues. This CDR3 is CASSPQALLLNTEAFF. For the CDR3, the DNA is TGTGCCAGCAGTCCGCAGGCTTTATTGTTAAACACTGAAGCTTTCTTT.

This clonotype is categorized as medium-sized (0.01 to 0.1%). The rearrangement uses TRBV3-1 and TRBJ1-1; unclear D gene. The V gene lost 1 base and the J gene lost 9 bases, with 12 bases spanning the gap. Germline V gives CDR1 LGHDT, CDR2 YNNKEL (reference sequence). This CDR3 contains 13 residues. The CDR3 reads CASSQGIVGQAFF. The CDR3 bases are TGTGCCAGCAGCCAAGGGATTGTTGGACAAGCTTTCTTT.

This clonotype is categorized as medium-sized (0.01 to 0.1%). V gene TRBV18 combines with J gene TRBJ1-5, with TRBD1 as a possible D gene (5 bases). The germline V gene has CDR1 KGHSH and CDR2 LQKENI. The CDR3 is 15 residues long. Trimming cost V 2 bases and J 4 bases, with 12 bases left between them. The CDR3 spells CASSPAGGWNQPQHF. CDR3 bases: TGTGCCAGCTCACCAGCTGGGGGGTGGAATCAGCCCCAGCATTTT.

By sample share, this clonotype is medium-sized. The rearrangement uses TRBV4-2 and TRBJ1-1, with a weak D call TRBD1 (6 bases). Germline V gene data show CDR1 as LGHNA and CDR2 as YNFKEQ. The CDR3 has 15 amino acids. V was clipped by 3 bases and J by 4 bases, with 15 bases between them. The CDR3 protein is CASSHSGGLRTEAFF. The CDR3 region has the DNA TGTGCCAGCAGCCACAGTGGGGGGCTTCGCACTGAAGCTTTCTTT.

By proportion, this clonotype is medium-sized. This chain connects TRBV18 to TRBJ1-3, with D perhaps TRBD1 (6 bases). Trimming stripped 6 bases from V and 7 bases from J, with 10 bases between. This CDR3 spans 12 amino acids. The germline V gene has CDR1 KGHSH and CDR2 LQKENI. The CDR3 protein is CASSQDSNTIYF. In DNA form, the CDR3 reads TGTGCCAGCTCTCAGGACAGCAACACCATATATTTT.

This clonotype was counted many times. The CDR3, as DNA: TGTGCCATCAGAACAATAAAAGATCAGCCCCAGCATTTT. This encodes CAIRTIKDQPQHF. The chain has TRBV10-3 and TRBJ1-5, with D uncertain. Germline CDR1 ENHRY, CDR2 SYGVKD. The ends were cut back, 6 bases at V and 5 bases at J, with 11 bases in the middle. CDR3 length equals 13 residues.

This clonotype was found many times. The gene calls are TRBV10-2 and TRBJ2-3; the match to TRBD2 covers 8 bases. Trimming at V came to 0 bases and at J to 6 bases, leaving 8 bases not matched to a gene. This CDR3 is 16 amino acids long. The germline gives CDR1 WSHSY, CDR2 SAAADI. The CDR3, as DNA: TGCGCCAGCAGTGAGTCAAAGCGGGGGAGAGGGGATACGCAGTATTTT. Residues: CASSESKRGRGDTQYF.

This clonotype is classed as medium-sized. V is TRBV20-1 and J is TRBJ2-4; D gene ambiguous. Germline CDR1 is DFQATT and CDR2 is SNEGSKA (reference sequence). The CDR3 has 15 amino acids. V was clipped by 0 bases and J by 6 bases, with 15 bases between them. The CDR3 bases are TGCAGTGCTAGAGATCCACGGCGAGACGGAAACATTCAGTACTTC. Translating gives CSARDPRRDGNIQYF.

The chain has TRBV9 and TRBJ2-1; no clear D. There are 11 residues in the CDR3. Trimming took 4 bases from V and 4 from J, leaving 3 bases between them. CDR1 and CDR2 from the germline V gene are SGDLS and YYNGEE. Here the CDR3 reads CASSLYNEQFF. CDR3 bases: TGTGCCAGCAGCCTATACAATGAGCAGTTCTTC.